This TCR beta chain was obtained from a study of cytomegalovirus exposure and HLA in healthy donors. The germline V gene has CDR1 SNHLY and CDR2 FYNNEI. The CDR3 loop spans 14 amino acids. The germline V and J ends were trimmed by 3 bases and 4 bases, with 9 bases remaining between them. Use of 60 Vbeta and 13 Jbeta primers characterized the PCR. Only in-frame clones appear in the TCRdb table, and some are missing; sequencing was by immunoSEQ multiplex PCR. The sample totals 25,000 to 35,000 clones. The receptor comes from a middle-aged man in good health and CMV-seronegative. V usage is TRBV2 and J usage is TRBJ1-4; no firm D call. The specimen sequenced was PBMCs. CDR3 nucleotide sequence: TGTGCCAGCAGTGATGGCAGTATTAATGAAAAACTGTTTTTT. As protein: CASSDGSINEKLFF. The whole variable domain, remainder taken from reference TRBV2 and TRBJ1-4, is EPEVTQTPSHQVTQMGQEVILRCVPISNHLYFYWYRQILGQKVEFLVSFYNNEISEKSEIFDDQFSVERPDGSNFTLKIRSTKLEDSAMYFCASSDGSINEKLFFGSGTQLSVL.